Detailed here is one T cell receptor beta chain. The sample comes from a study of shared clonotypes between healthy human individuals. The study ran the assay at deep level. The repertoire was sequenced with immunoSEQ multiplex PCR; TCRdb's copy has only in-frame clones and lacks some. The sample holds around 690,000 clones, 80% to 95% seen once. The material sequenced was memory CD8+ T cells from PBMCs. Subset defined: CD45RO+ cells pooled with CCR7-negative TemRA cells. This clonotype was sampled from a man younger than 35 in good health. Some clones in this sample may be carry-over from other donors' samples.

This chain's CDR3 is CAIRQGARPPYNEQFF. CDR3 nucleotides: TGTGCCATCAGGCAGGGGGCACGACCCCCCTACAATGAGCAGTTCTTC. The genes are TRBV10-3 and TRBJ2-1, with TRBD1 matching over 8 bases. This CDR3 is built from 16 residues. Germline-derived CDR1 and CDR2 are ENHRY and SYGVKD. Trimming removed 6 bases from V and 2 bases from J; junction bases left unmatched: 9.